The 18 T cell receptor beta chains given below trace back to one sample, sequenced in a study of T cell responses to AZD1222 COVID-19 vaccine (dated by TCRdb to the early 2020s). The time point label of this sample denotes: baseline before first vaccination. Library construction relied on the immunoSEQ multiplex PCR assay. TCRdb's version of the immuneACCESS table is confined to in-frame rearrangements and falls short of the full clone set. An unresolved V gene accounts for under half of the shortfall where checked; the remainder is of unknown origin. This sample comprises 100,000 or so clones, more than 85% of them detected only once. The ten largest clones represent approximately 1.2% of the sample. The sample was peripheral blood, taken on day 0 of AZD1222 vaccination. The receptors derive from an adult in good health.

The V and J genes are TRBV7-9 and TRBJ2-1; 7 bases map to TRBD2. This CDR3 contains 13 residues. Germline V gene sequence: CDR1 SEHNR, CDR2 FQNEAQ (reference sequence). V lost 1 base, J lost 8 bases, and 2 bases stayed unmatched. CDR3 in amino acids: CASSLEGGDEQFF. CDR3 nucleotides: TGTGCCAGCAGCTTAGAGGGAGGGGATGAGCAGTTCTTC.

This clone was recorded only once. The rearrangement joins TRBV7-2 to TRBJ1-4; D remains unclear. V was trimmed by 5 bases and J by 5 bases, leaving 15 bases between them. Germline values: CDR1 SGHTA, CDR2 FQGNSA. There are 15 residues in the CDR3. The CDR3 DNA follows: TGTGCCAGCAGCGCCCAGACATCTAGCAATGAAAAACTGTTTTTT. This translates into CASSAQTSSNEKLFF.

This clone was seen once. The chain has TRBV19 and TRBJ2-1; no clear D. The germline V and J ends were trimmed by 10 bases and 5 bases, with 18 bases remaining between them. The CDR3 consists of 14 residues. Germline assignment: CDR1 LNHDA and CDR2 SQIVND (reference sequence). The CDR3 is CATLGSRIHNEQFF. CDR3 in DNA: TGTGCCACCCTCGGGTCAAGGATCCACAATGAGCAGTTCTTC.

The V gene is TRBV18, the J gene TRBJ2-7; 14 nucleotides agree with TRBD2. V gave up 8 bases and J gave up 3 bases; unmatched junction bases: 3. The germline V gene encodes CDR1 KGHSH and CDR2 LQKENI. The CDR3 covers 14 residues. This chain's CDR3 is CASKGLAGVYEQYF. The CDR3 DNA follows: TGTGCCAGCAAGGGACTAGCGGGGGTCTACGAGCAGTACTTC. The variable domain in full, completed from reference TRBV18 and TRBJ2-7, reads NAGVMQNPRHLVRRRGQEARLRCSPMKGHSHVYWYRQLPEEGLKFMVYLQKENIIDESGMPKERFSAEFPKEGPSILRIQQVVRGDSAAYFCASKGLAGVYEQYFGPGTRLTVT.

The CDR3 is CASSQGTGGNEQFF. CDR3 bases: TGTGCCAGCAGCCAAGGGACAGGGGGCAATGAGCAGTTCTTC. The rearrangement links TRBV4-2 to TRBJ2-1; 10 bases agree with TRBD1. The germline V gene encodes CDR1 LGHNA and CDR2 YNFKEQ. V lost 1 base and J lost 6; bases outside the gene matches: 0. This CDR3 region has 14 residues.

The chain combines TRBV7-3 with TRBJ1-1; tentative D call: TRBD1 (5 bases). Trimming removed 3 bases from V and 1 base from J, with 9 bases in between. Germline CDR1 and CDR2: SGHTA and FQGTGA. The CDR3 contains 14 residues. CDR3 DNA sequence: TGTGCCAGCAGCTTGGGGCAGGCGAACACTGAAGCTTTCTTT. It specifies CASSLGQANTEAFF.

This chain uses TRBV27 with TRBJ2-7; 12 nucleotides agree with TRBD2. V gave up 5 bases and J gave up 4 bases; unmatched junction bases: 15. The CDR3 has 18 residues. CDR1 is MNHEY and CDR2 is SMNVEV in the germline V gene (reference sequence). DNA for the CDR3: TGTGCCAGCAGTCTAAATAACCCGACTAGCGGGAGAACATACGAGCAGTACTTC. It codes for CASSLNNPTSGRTYEQYF.

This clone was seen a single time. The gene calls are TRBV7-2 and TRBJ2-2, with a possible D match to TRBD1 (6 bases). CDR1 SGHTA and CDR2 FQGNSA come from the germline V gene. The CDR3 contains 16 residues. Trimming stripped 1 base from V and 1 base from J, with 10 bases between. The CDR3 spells CASSLVGGVNTGELFF. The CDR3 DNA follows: TGTGCCAGCAGCTTAGTAGGGGGAGTGAACACCGGGGAGCTGTTTTTT.

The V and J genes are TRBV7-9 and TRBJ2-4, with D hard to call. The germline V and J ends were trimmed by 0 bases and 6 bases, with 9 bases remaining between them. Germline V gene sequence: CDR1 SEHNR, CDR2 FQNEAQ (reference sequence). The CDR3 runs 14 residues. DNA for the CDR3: TGTGCCAGCAGCTTAGCAACCCAGCCAAACATTCAGTACTTC. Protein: CASSLATQPNIQYF.

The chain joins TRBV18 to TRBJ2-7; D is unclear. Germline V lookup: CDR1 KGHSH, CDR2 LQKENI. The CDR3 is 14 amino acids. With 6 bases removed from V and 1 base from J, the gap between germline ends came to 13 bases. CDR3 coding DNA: TGTGCCAGCTCCTACGATGGCAGGTCCTACGAGCAGTACTTC. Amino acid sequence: CASSYDGRSYEQYF.

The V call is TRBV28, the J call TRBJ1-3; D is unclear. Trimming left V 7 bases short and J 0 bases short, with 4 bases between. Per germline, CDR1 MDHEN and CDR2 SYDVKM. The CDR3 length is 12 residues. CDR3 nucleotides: TGTGCCAGCACAACCTCTGGAAACACCATATATTTT. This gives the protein CASTTSGNTIYF.

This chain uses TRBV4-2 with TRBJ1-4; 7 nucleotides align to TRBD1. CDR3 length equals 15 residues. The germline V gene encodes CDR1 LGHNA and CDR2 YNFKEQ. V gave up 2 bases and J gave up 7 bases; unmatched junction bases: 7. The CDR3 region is CASSQSDGTAEKLFF. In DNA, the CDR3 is TGTGCCAGCAGCCAAAGCGACGGGACAGCTGAAAAACTGTTTTTT.

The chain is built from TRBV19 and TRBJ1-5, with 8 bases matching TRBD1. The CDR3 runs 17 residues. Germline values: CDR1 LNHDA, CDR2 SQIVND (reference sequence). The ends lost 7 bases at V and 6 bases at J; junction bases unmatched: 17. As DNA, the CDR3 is TGTGCCAGTACGAGGTGGACAGGGCCTGAAGTAGGTCAGCCCCAGCATTTT. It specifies CASTRWTGPEVGQPQHF.

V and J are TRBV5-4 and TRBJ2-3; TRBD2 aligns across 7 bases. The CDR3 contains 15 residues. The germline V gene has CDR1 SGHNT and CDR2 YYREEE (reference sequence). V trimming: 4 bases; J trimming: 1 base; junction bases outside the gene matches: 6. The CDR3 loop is CASSPGGAGTDTQYF. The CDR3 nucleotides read TGTGCCAGCAGCCCGGGGGGAGCGGGCACAGATACGCAGTATTTT.

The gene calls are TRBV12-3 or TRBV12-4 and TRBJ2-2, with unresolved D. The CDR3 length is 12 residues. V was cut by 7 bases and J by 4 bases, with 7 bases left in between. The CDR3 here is CASKLGTGELFF. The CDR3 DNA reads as TGTGCCAGCAAATTGGGCACCGGGGAGCTGTTTTTT.

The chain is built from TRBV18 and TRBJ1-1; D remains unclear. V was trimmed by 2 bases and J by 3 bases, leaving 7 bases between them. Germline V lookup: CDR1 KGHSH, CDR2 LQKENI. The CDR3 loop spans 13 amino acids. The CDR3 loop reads CASSPTAHTEAFF. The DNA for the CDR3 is TGTGCCAGCTCACCAACAGCGCACACTGAAGCTTTCTTT.

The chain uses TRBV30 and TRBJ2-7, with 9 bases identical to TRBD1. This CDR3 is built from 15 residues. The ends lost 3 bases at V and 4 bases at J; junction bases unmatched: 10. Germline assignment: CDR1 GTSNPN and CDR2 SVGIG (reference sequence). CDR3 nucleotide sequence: TGTGCCTGGAGCGCCAGGGACAGGGTTCTGTACGAGCAGTACTTC. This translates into CAWSARDRVLYEQYF.

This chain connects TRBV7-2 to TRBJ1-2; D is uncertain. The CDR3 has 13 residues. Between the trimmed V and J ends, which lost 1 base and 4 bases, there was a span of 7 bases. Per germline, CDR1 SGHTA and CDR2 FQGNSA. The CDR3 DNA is TGTGCCAGCAGCTTAGACAATATCTATGGCTACACCTTC. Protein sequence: CASSLDNIYGYTF.